This entry is about one T cell receptor (beta chain). The data derive from a study of blood T cell repertoires in COVID-19. Germline assignment: CDR1 GTSNPN and CDR2 SVGIG (reference sequence). This CDR3 contains 13 residues. V shed 3 bases and J shed 10 bases, with 18 bases lying between them. The protocol was immunoSEQ multiplex PCR, while the TCRdb copy is restricted to in-frame clones and leaves out a portion. The sample has approximately 51,000 clones; about 90% are singletons. The sequenced sample consisted of peripheral blood. This receptor was obtained from a man in his 70s with active COVID-19. The rearrangement uses TRBV30 and TRBJ1-1; a possible D gene is TRBD1 (5 bases). The CDR3 loop is CAWRKNVRDSAFF. The DNA for the CDR3 is TGTGCCTGGAGAAAAAATGTCCGGGACTCAGCTTTCTTT.